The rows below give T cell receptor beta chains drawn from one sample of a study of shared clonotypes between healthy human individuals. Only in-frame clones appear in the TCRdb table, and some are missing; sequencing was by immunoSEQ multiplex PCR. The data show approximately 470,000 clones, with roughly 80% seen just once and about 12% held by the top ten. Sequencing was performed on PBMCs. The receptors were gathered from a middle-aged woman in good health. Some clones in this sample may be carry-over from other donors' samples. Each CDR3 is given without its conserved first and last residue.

cdr3_aa: ASSLVQATEAF
v_call: TRBV5-1
j_call: TRBJ1-1

cdr3_aa: ASSLALGLADSYNEQF
v_call: TRBV7-9
j_call: TRBJ2-1

cdr3_aa: ASSLRTGGNTEAF
v_call: TRBV7-2
j_call: TRBJ1-1

cdr3_aa: ASRQRGLTNYGYT
v_call: TRBV5-8
j_call: TRBJ1-2

cdr3_aa: ASSPFGQYFKRDSYEQY
v_call: TRBV27
j_call: TRBJ2-7

cdr3_aa: ASSELMVQSGANVLT
v_call: TRBV2
j_call: TRBJ2-6

cdr3_aa: ASRRTGGTDTQY
v_call: TRBV10-2
j_call: TRBJ2-3

cdr3_aa: ASSISSASYNEQF
v_call: TRBV19
j_call: TRBJ2-1

cdr3_aa: ASSAEAAEGYGYT
v_call: TRBV6-1
j_call: TRBJ1-2

cdr3_aa: ASSSGTGAGEQY
v_call: TRBV7-3
j_call: TRBJ2-7

cdr3_aa: ASSFGQGTGYT
v_call: TRBV5-6
j_call: TRBJ1-2

cdr3_aa: ASSIREGKETQY
v_call: TRBV19
j_call: TRBJ2-5

cdr3_aa: ASGAGGPGSYGYT
v_call: TRBV12-5
j_call: TRBJ1-2

cdr3_aa: ASSYPSGGETQY
v_call: TRBV7-9
j_call: TRBJ2-5

cdr3_aa: ASSLVGTDAWGEQY
v_call: TRBV5-1
j_call: TRBJ2-7

cdr3_aa: ASSYARDPAGEQY
v_call: TRBV6-6
j_call: TRBJ2-7

cdr3_aa: ASRTNRGEQY
v_call: TRBV19
j_call: TRBJ2-7

cdr3_aa: ASYSRGATNEKLF
v_call: TRBV28
j_call: TRBJ1-4

cdr3_aa: AWSVGGSSGNTIY
v_call: TRBV30
j_call: TRBJ1-3

cdr3_aa: ASSQSPLAGGWETQY
v_call: TRBV23-1
j_call: TRBJ2-5

cdr3_aa: ASSEGLNTEAF
v_call: TRBV6-1
j_call: TRBJ1-1

cdr3_aa: ASRTGTGGFNEQF
v_call: TRBV28
j_call: TRBJ2-1

cdr3_aa: ASIRNYGYT
v_call: TRBV2
j_call: TRBJ1-2